These T cell receptor beta chains were read from a single sample in a study of T cells in Graves' hyperthyroidism and ophthalmopathy. Via MiXCR, TCRdb re-called the multiplex PCR reads, giving one row per CDR3 protein. The data hold 200,000 to 250,000 distinct CDR3 sequences, with about 17% observed a single time. The specimen sequenced was blood. These receptors all stem from a young woman with Graves' ophthalmopathy. The CDR3 runs from the conserved cysteine through the conserved F or W. A D gene is named only where the DNA matches it firmly. Expanded clones are given a class, and other clones once, few, many or no size at all.

TRBV5-8,.,TRBD2,TRBJ2-3,CASSSGLATSTDTQYF,TGTGCCAGCAGCTCAGGACTAGCGACTAGCACAGATACGCAGTATTTT
TRBV10-3,few,.,TRBJ2-7,CAISEFGQGSYEQYF,TGTGCCATCAGTGAGTTTGGGCAGGGGTCATACGAGCAGTACTTC
TRBV5-6,.,.,TRBJ2-5,CASSLGTARAETQYF,TGTGCCAGCAGCTTGGGAACCGCCAGGGCCGAGACCCAGTACTTC
TRBV9,many,TRBD2,TRBJ2-1,CASSGGGYNEQFF,TGTGCCAGCAGCGGGGGGGGGTACAATGAGCAGTTCTTC
TRBV2,many,TRBD2,TRBJ2-3,CASSGGGLAGGTDTQYF,TGTGCCAGCAGTGGGGGGGGACTAGCGGGGGGGACTGATACGCAGTATTTT
TRBV29-1,many,.,TRBJ2-7,CSVLEDNRAYEQYF,TGCAGCGTCCTTGAAGATAACAGGGCCTACGAGCAGTACTTC
TRBV3-1,many,TRBD1,TRBJ2-1,CASSQPGQGIGEQFF,TGTGCCAGCAGCCAACCGGGACAGGGGATAGGTGAGCAGTTCTTC
TRBV20-1,.,TRBD1,TRBJ1-6,CSARTGENSPLHF,TGCAGTGCCAGGACAGGGGAGAATTCACCCCTCCACTTT
TRBV28,.,TRBD2,TRBJ2-1,CASSARLAGGYVQFF,TGTGCCAGCAGTGCCCGACTAGCGGGAGGGTATGTGCAGTTCTTC
TRBV2,many,TRBD2,TRBJ2-7,CASNLAGGSYEQYF,TGTGCCAGCAACCTAGCGGGGGGCTCCTACGAGCAGTACTTC
TRBV7-9,many,TRBD1,TRBJ1-1,CASSLVQGAGTEAFF,TGTGCCAGCAGCTTAGTCCAGGGGGCAGGGACTGAAGCTTTCTTT
TRBV19,.,TRBD2,TRBJ2-1,CASSFGGRGGNEQFF,TGTGCCAGTAGTTTCGGGGGGAGAGGAGGAAATGAGCAGTTCTTC
TRBV18,many,.,TRBJ2-3,CASSPQSQSTDTQYF,TGTGCCAGCTCACCACAATCCCAAAGCACAGATACGCAGTATTTT
TRBV30,many,TRBD2,TRBJ2-1,CAWSAAGLADAEQFF,TGTGCCTGGAGTGCGGCGGGACTAGCCGACGCTGAGCAGTTCTTC
TRBV14,.,.,TRBJ1-2,CASSQQGNYGYTF,TGTGCCAGCAGCCAACAGGGAAACTATGGCTACACCTTC
TRBV27,many,TRBD1,TRBJ2-2,CASSLWGGTGGAIRTGELFF,TGTGCCAGCAGTTTATGGGGTGGGACAGGGGGCGCAATAAGGACCGGGGAGCTGTTTTTT
TRBV5-4,few,.,TRBJ2-6,CASSALQGMTSDDVLTF,TGTGCCAGCAGCGCATTACAGGGGATGACTAGCGACGACGTCCTGACTTTC
TRBV12-3/TRBV12-4,many,.,TRBJ1-1,CASSRIRLNTEAFF,TGTGCCAGCAGTAGGATCCGTCTGAACACTGAAGCTTTCTTT
TRBV11-2,once,TRBD2,TRBJ2-7,CASSPGTSGAQQYF,TGTGCCAGCAGCCCTGGGACTAGCGGAGCTCAGCAGTACTTC
TRBV28,many,.,TRBJ2-2,CASSFTGELFF,TGTGCCAGCAGTTTTACCGGGGAGCTGTTTTTT
TRBV28,few,.,TRBJ2-5,CASSLPRGQGGETQYF,TGTGCCAGCAGCCTCCCCCGGGGCCAGGGCGGAGAGACCCAGTACTTC
TRBV19,many,TRBD1,TRBJ1-6,CASSIGTGGLSPLHF,TGTGCCAGTAGTATCGGGACAGGGGGCTTGTCACCCCTCCACTTT
TRBV7-2,many,TRBD1,TRBJ2-7,CASSGRQGYSYEQYF,TGTGCCAGCAGCGGAAGACAGGGGTACTCCTACGAGCAGTACTTC
TRBV28,few,TRBD2,TRBJ2-7,CASSPYGGSSYEQYF,TGTGCCAGCAGTCCTTATGGCGGGAGCTCCTACGAGCAGTACTTC
TRBV6-2/TRBV6-3,.,TRBD1,TRBJ1-2,CASAQGGLSGYAF,TGTGCCAGCGCCCAGGGGGGGCTGTCTGGCTACGCCTTC
TRBV18,many,.,TRBJ2-5,CASSRIFQETQYF,TGTGCCAGCTCGCGGATCTTTCAAGAGACCCAGTACTTC
TRBV2,many,TRBD1,TRBJ1-1,CASSVRQGDITEAFF,TGTGCCAGCAGTGTCCGACAGGGGGACATCACTGAAGCTTTCTTT
TRBV3-1,many,.,TRBJ1-2,CASSRTGIGYGYTF,TGTGCCAGCAGCCGAACAGGGATTGGCTATGGCTACACCTTC
TRBV28,many,TRBD2,TRBJ2-3,CASSRHRTSGRTTDTQYF,TGTGCCAGCAGCCGACACCGGACTAGCGGGAGAACCACAGATACGCAGTATTTT
TRBV6-5,few,TRBD2,TRBJ2-7,CASSYTTSGRANEQYF,TGTGCCAGCAGTTACACTACAAGCGGGAGGGCCAATGAGCAGTACTTC
TRBV7-2,many,.,TRBJ1-1,CASSPTSGTLVGTEAFF,TGTGCCAGCAGTCCTACCAGCGGGACACTGGTAGGGACTGAAGCTTTCTTT
TRBV30,many,.,TRBJ2-1,CAWKAGNSYNEQFF,TGTGCCTGGAAGGCGGGGAACTCCTACAATGAGCAGTTCTTC
TRBV29-1,.,TRBD1,TRBJ1-1,CSVGTGGTNTEAFF,TGCAGCGTAGGGACAGGGGGCACGAACACTGAAGCTTTCTTT
TRBV6-1,.,.,TRBJ1-4,CASITRSRGEKLFF,TGTGCCAGCATAACCAGATCCAGAGGTGAAAAACTGTTTTTT
TRBV3-1,many,TRBD1,TRBJ1-1,CASSPDRVEISSEAFF,TGTGCCAGCAGCCCGGACAGGGTGGAGATTAGCTCTGAAGCTTTCTTT
TRBV29-1,.,TRBD2,TRBJ2-1,CSVEDRTGTSGRYEQFF,TGCAGCGTTGAAGACCGCACCGGGACTAGCGGGAGGTATGAGCAGTTCTTC
TRBV30,.,.,TRBJ2-3,CAWSVVGVRDTQYF,TGTGCCTGGAGTGTAGTCGGAGTGAGAGATACGCAGTATTTT
TRBV3-1,.,TRBD2,TRBJ2-2,CASSARTSGRVAGELFF,TGTGCCAGCAGCGCACGGACTAGCGGGAGGGTTGCCGGGGAGCTGTTTTTT
TRBV18,many,.,TRBJ1-5,CASSPGGVNQPQHF,TGTGCCAGCTCACCAGGGGGGGTCAATCAGCCCCAGCATTTT
TRBV10-3,many,TRBD1,TRBJ1-2,CAISEGQVGYGYTF,TGTGCCATCAGTGAAGGACAGGTGGGATATGGCTACACCTTC
TRBV20-1,many,TRBD1,TRBJ1-4,CSATEETGGGKLFF,TGCAGTGCGACCGAGGAGACAGGGGGCGGAAAACTGTTTTTT
TRBV6-2/TRBV6-3,few,TRBD2,TRBJ2-1,CASSPSGLVSASNEQFF,TGTGCCAGCAGCCCCTCTGGACTAGTTAGTGCAAGCAATGAGCAGTTCTTC
TRBV27,many,.,TRBJ2-7,CASSPSWGKATYEQYF,TGTGCCAGCAGTCCCAGTTGGGGGAAGGCGACCTACGAGCAGTACTTC
TRBV28,many,.,TRBJ1-1,CGTRYMNTEAFF,TGTGGGACTCGGTACATGAACACTGAAGCTTTCTTT
TRBV4-1,many,.,TRBJ1-1,CASSQDGGRVDPEAFF,TGCGCCAGCAGCCAAGATGGAGGCAGGGTAGATCCTGAAGCTTTCTTT
TRBV7-2,many,TRBD2,TRBJ2-3,CASSLRLAGPPTDTQYF,TGTGCCAGCAGCTTACGTCTAGCGGGGCCCCCAACAGATACGCAGTATTTT
TRBV10-3,many,TRBD1,TRBJ1-6,CATSGGTDSPLHF,TGTGCCACCTCAGGGGGCACGGATTCACCCCTCCACTTT
TRBV9,.,.,TRBJ1-2,CASSITAGGIYGYTF,TGTGCCAGCAGCATAACAGCCGGGGGAATTTATGGCTACACCTTC
TRBV28,.,.,TRBJ1-1,CASSSRPSPPGRF,TGTGCCAGCAGTTCCCGACCCTCCCCGCCAGGGCGCTTT
TRBV6-1,many,TRBD1,TRBJ1-6,CASTHRQGNSPLHF,TGTGCCAGCACCCACAGACAGGGGAATTCACCCCTCCACTTT
TRBV28,many,TRBD1,TRBJ1-1,CASSSRDRVDEAFF,TGTGCCAGCAGTTCCCGGGACAGGGTGGATGAAGCTTTCTTT
TRBV11-2,many,.,TRBJ2-2,CASSFSGTGELFF,TGTGCCAGCAGCTTTAGCGGTACCGGGGAGCTGTTTTTT
TRBV6-1,many,.,TRBJ1-5,CASSERRYYNQPQHF,TGTGCCAGCAGTGAGCGACGCTACTACAATCAGCCCCAGCATTTT
TRBV5-1,many,.,TRBJ1-6,CASSLVQDHSPLHF,TGCGCCAGCAGCTTGGTACAGGACCATTCACCCCTCCACTTT
TRBV11-2,many,.,TRBJ1-1,CASSLDWNTEAFF,TGTGCCAGCAGCCTAGACTGGAACACTGAAGCTTTCTTT
TRBV7-9,many,.,TRBJ2-3,CASSPRDKEDTQYF,TGTGCCAGCAGCCCCCGGGACAAAGAAGATACGCAGTATTTT
TRBV6-2/TRBV6-3,few,.,TRBJ2-1,CASKPLEQFF,TGTGCCAGCAAGCCCCTTGAGCAGTTCTTC
TRBV2,many,.,TRBJ1-6,CASGAANSPLHF,TGTGCCAGCGGGGCGGCAAATTCACCCCTCCACTTT
TRBV4-1,many,TRBD1,TRBJ1-5,CASSQPRTGYDQPQHF,TGCGCCAGCAGCCAGCCGAGGACAGGGTACGATCAGCCCCAGCATTTT
TRBV4-1,many,.,TRBJ2-3,CASSRGESTDTQYF,TGCGCCAGCAGCCGGGGAGAAAGCACAGATACGCAGTATTTT